This T cell receptor (beta chain) appears in the sequencing data of a study of spatial heterogeneity in lung cancer. This CDR3 is built from 12 residues. Germline CDR1 GTSNPN, CDR2 SVGIG (reference sequence). Trimming took 0 bases from V and 9 from J, leaving 9 bases between them. This clonotype has ten or more counts. TCRdb independently ran MiXCR on the 5' RACE reads; one entry per CDR3 protein. Among about 28,000 distinct CDR3 sequences listed, 7.5% to 9.5% were seen once. Described time point: sample taken at primary tumor resection. Unsorted whole RNA from tumor, nontumor lung or frozen PBMC underwent sequencing.

Sequences were derived from PBMCs, sampled at surgery. This sequence originates from a female donor with early-stage non-small cell lung cancer. This chain joins TRBV30 and TRBJ2-1; D unclear. CDR3 protein: CAWSVSVGEQFF. CDR3 nucleotides: TGTGCCTGGAGTGTATCGGTTGGTGAGCAGTTCTTC. Combining the CDR3 with reference TRBV30 and TRBJ2-1 gives the whole variable domain SQTIHQWPATLVQPVGSPLSLECTVEGTSNPNLYWYRQAAGRGLQLLFYSVGIGQISSEVPQNLSASRPQDRQFILSSKKLLLSDSGFYLCAWSVSVGEQFFGPGTRLTVL.